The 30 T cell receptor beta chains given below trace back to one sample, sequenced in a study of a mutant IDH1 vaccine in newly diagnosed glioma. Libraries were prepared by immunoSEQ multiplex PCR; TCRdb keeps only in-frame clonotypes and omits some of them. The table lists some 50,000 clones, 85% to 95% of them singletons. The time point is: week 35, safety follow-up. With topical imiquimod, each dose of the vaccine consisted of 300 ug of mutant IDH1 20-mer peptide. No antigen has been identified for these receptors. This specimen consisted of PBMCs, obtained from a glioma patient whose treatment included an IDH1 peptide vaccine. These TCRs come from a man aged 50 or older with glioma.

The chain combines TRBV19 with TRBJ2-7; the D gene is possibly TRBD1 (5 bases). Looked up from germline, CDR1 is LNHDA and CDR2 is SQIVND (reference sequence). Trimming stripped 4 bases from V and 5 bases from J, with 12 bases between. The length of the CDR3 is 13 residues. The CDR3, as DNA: TGTGCCAGTAGTAGACAGCTCTTACACGAGCAGTACTTC. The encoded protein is CASSRQLLHEQYF.

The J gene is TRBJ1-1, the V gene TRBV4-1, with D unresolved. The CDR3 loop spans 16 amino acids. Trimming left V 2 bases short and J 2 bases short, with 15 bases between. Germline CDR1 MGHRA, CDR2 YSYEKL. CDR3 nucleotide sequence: TGCGCCAGCAGCCAAAAATGGGGAGGAGGTAACACTGAAGCTTTCTTT. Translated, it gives CASSQKWGGGNTEAFF.

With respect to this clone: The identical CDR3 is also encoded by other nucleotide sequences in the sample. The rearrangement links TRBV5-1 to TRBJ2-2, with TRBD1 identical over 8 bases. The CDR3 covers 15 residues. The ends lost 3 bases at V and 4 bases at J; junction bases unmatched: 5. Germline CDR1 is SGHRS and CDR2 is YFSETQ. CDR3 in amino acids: CASSSDRASTGELFF. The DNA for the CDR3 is TGCGCCAGCAGCTCGGACAGGGCCTCCACCGGGGAGCTGTTTTTT.

This CDR3 reads CASSLAVQPQHF. The CDR3 DNA reads TGTGCCAGCAGCTTAGCTGTTCAGCCCCAGCATTTT. The chain couples TRBV7-2 to TRBJ1-5; unclear D gene. V lost 0 bases and J lost 6, with 3 bases in between. Germline V lookup: CDR1 SGHTA, CDR2 FQGNSA. This CDR3 is built from 12 residues.

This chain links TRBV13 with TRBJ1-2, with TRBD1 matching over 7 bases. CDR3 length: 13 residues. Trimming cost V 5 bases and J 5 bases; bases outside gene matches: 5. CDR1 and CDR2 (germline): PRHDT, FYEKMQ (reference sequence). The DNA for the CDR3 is TGTGCCAGCAGCGCGGGCAGGGGGTATGGCTACACCTTC. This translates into CASSAGRGYGYTF.

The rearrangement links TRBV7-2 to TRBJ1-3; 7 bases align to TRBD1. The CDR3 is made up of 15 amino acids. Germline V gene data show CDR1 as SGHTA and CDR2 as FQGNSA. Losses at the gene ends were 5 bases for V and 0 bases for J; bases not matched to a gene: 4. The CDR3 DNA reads TGTGCCAGCAGCCCAGGGGGGGGCTCTGGAAACACCATATATTTT. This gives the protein CASSPGGGSGNTIYF. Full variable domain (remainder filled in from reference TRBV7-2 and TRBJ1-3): GAGVSQSPSNKVTEKGKDVELRCDPISGHTALYWYRQSLGQGLEFLIYFQGNSAPDKSGLPSDRFSAERTGGSVSTLTIQRTQQEDSAVYLCASSPGGGSGNTIYFGEGSWLTVV.

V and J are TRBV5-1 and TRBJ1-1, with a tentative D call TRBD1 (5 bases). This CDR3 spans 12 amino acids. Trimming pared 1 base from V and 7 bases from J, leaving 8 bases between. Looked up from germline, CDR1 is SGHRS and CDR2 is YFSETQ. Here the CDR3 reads CASSLSGGEAFF. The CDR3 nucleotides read TGCGCCAGCAGCTTGAGCGGGGGTGAAGCTTTCTTT.

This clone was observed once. The CDR3 DNA is TGCGCCAGCAGTGAGTTCGCGGGGATCACAGATACGCAGTATTTT. Translated: CASSEFAGITDTQYF. The V call is TRBV10-1, the J call TRBJ2-3, with D possibly being TRBD2 (6 bases). CDR3 length: 15 residues. V lost 1 base and J lost 2, with 10 bases in between. Germline V lookup: CDR1 WNHNN, CDR2 SYGVQD (reference sequence).

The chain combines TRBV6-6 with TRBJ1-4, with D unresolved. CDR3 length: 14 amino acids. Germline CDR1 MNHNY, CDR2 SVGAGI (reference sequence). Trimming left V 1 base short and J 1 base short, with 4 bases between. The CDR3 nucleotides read TGTGCCAGCAGTTACTTACGAACTAATGAAAAACTGTTTTTT. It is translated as CASSYLRTNEKLFF.

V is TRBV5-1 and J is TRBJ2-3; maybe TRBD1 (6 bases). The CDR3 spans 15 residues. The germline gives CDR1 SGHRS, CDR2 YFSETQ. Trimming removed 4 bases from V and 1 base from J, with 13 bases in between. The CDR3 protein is CASSQNRDGTDTQYF. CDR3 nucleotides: TGCGCCAGCAGCCAAAACAGGGATGGCACAGATACGCAGTATTTT. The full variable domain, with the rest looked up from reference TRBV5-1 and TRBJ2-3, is KAGVTQTPRYLIKTRGQQVTLSCSPISGHRSVSWYQQTPGQGLQFLFEYFSETQRNKGNFPGRFSGRQFSNSRSEMNVSTLELGDSALYLCASSQNRDGTDTQYFGPGTRLTVL.

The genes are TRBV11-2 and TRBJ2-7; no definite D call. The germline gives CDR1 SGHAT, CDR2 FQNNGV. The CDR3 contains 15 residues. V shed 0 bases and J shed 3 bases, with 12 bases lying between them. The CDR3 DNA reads TGTGCCAGCAGCTTAGATATAGTACAGCACTACGAGCAGTACTTC. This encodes CASSLDIVQHYEQYF.

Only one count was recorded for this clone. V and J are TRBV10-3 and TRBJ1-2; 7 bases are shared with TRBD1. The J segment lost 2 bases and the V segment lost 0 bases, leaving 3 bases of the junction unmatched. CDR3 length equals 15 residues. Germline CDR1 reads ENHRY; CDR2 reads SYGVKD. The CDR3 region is CAISESGTANYGYTF. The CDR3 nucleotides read TGTGCCATCAGTGAGTCCGGGACAGCCAACTATGGCTACACCTTC.

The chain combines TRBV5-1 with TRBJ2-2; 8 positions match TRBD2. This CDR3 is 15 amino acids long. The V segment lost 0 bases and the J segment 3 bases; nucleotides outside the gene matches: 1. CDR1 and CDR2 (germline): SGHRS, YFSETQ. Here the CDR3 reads CASSLVAGYTGELFF. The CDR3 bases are TGCGCCAGCAGCTTGGTAGCGGGGTACACCGGGGAGCTGTTTTTT.

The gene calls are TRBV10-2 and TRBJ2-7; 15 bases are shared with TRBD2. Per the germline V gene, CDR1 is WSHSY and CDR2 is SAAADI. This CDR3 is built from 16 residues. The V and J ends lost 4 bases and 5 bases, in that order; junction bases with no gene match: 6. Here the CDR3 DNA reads TGCGCCAGCAGTGGGGGCCGGACTAGCGGGAGGGACGAGCAGTACTTC. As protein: CASSGGRTSGRDEQYF.

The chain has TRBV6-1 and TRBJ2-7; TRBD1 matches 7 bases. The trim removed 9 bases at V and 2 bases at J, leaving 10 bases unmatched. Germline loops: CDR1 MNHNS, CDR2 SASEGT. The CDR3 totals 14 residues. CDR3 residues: CASRPSGTAYEQYF. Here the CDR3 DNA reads TGTGCCAGTCGGCCCTCCGGGACAGCCTACGAGCAGTACTTC.

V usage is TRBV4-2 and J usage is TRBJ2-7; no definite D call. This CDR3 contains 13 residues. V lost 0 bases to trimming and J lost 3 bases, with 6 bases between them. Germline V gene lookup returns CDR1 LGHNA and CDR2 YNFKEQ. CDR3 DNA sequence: TGTGCCAGCAGCCAAGAAGCACGCTACGAGCAGTACTTC. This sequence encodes CASSQEARYEQYF.

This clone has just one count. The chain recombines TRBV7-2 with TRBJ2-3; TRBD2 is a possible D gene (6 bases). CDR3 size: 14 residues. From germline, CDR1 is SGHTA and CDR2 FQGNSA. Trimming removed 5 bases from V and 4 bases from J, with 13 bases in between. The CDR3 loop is CASSPRRLADTQYF. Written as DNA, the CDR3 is TGTGCCAGCAGCCCCCGCAGACTAGCAGATACGCAGTATTTT. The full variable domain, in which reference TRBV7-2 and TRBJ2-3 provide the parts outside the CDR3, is GAGVSQSPSNKVTEKGKDVELRCDPISGHTALYWYRQSLGQGLEFLIYFQGNSAPDKSGLPSDRFSAERTGGSVSTLTIQRTQQEDSAVYLCASSPRRLADTQYFGPGTRLTVL.

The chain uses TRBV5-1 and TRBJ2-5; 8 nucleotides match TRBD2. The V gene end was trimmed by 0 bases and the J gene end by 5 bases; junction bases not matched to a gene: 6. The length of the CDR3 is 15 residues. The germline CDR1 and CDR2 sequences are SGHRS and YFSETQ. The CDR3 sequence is CASSLEGTRGETQYF. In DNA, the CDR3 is TGCGCCAGCAGCTTGGAAGGGACTAGGGGGGAGACCCAGTACTTC. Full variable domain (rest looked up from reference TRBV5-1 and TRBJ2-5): KAGVTQTPRYLIKTRGQQVTLSCSPISGHRSVSWYQQTPGQGLQFLFEYFSETQRNKGNFPGRFSGRQFSNSRSEMNVSTLELGDSALYLCASSLEGTRGETQYFGPGTRLLVL.

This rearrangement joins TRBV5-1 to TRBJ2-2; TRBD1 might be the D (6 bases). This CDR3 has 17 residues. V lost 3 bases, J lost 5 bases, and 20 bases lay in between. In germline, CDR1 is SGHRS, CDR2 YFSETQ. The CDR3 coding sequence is TGCGCCAGCAGCTGGACTGGGGGCCGGTGGGAAACCGGGGAGCTGTTTTTT. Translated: CASSWTGGRWETGELFF.

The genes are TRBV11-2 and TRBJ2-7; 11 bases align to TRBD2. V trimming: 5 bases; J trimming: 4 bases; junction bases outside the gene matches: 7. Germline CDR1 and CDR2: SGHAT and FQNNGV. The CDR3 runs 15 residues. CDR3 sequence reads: CASSTPLAGGYEQYF. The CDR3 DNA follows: TGTGCCAGCAGCACACCCCTAGCGGGAGGTTACGAGCAGTACTTC. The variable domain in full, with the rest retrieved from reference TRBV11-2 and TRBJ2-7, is EAGVAQSPRYKIIEKRQSVAFWCNPISGHATLYWYQQILGQGPKLLIQFQNNGVVDDSQLPKDRFSAERLKGVDSTLKIQPAKLEDSAVYLCASSTPLAGGYEQYFGPGTRLTVT.

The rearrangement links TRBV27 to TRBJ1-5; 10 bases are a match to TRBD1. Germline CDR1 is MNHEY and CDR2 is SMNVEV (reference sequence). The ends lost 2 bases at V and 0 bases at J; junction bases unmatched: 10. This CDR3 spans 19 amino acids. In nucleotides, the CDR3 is TGTGCCAGCAGTTTAATTGGGGACAGGGGTGGAAATAGCAATCAGCCCCAGCATTTT. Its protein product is CASSLIGDRGGNSNQPQHF.

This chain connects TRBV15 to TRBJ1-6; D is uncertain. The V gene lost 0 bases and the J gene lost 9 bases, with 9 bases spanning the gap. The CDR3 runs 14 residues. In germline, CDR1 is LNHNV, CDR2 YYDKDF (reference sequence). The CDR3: CATSRDRATSPLHF. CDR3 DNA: TGTGCCACCAGCAGAGATAGGGCCACTTCACCCCTCCACTTT.

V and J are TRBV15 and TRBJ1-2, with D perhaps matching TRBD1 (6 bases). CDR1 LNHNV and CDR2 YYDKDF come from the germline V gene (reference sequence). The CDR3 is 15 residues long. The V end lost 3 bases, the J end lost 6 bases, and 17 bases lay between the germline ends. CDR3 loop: CATSSRTGGAHGYTF. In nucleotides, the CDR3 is TGTGCCACCAGCAGCCGCACGGGGGGGGCGCATGGCTACACCTTC.

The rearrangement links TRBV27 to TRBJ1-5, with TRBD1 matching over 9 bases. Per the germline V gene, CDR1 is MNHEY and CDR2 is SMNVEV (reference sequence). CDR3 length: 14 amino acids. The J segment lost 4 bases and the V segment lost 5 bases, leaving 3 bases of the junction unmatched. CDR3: CASSMDRGNQPQHF. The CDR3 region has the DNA TGTGCCAGCAGTATGGACAGGGGAAATCAGCCCCAGCATTTT.

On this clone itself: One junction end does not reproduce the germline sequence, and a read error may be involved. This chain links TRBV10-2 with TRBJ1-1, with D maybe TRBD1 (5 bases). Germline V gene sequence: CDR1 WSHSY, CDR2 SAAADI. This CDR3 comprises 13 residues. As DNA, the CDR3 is TGCGCCAGCCGTGAGAGGGGCCCGGATGAAGCTTTCTTT. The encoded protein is CASRERGPDEAFF.

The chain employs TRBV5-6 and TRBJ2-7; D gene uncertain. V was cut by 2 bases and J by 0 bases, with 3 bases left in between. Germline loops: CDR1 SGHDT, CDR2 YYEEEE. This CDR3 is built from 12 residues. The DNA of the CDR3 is TGTGCCAGCAGCTTAAACTCCTACGAGCAGTACTTC. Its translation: CASSLNSYEQYF.

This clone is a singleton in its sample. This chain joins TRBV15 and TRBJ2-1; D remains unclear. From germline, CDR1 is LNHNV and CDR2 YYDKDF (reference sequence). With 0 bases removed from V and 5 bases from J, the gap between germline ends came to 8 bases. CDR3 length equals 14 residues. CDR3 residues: CATSREGGNNEQFF. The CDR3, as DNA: TGTGCCACCAGCAGAGAGGGTGGGAACAATGAGCAGTTCTTC.

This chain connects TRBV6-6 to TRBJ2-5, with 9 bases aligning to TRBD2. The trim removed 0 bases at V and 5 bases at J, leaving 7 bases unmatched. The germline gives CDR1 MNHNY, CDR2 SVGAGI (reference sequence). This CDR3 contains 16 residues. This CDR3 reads CASSYSWREGRETQYF. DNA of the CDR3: TGTGCCAGCAGTTACTCGTGGCGGGAGGGCCGCGAGACCCAGTACTTC.

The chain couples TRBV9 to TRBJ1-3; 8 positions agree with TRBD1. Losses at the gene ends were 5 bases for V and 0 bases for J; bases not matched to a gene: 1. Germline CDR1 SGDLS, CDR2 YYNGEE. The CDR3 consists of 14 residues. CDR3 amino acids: CASSTGGSGNTIYF. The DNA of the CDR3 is TGTGCCAGCAGTACAGGGGGCTCTGGAAACACCATATATTTT.

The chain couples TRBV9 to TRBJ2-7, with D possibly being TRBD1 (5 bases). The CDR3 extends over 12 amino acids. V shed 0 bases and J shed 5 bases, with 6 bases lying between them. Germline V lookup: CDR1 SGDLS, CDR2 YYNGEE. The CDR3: CASSVAGNEQYF. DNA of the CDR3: TGTGCCAGCAGCGTAGCAGGGAACGAGCAGTACTTC.